A selection of T cell receptor beta chains follows, all from one sample in a study of blood T cell repertoires in COVID-19. Sequencing was performed with immunoSEQ multiplex PCR; in TCRdb, only in-frame clones are kept and a portion is missing. The data contain just under 150,000 clones, approximately 88% of them singletons. Sequenced input: peripheral blood. These receptors were obtained from a woman aged 45 to 65 with acute or convalescent COVID-19. Each CDR3 is given with its conserved first and last residue. The D gene is left open where the match is weak.

TRBV19	TRBD1	TRBJ1-2	CASWTGTGRDGYTF
TRBV7-3	TRBD1	TRBJ2-1	CASSVQDRGYNEQFF
TRBV3-1/TRBV3-2	TRBD1	TRBJ1-4	CASTRQGGNEKLFF
TRBV15	-	TRBJ1-3	CATSRDLTAGNTIYF
TRBV5-4	TRBD1	TRBJ2-7	CASSLGDRSSYEQYF
TRBV19	-	TRBJ2-3	CATLGGRPTPDTQYF
TRBV11-3	-	TRBJ2-1	CASSLGGDEQFF
TRBV7-9	TRBD1	TRBJ2-1	CASSLQTGGSNEQFF
TRBV11-2	-	TRBJ2-3	CASSRTGTTTDTQYF
TRBV7-3	-	TRBJ2-1	CASSLTSAVSYNEQFF
TRBV30	-	TRBJ1-6	CAWSVQQVEYYNSPLHF
TRBV2	-	TRBJ2-3	CASRQSTDTQYF